This entry describes one TCR beta chain. No antigen is known for it. This record comes from a study of cytomegalovirus exposure and HLA in healthy donors. About the study: Earlier, approximately 190 million T cells were analyzed, and fewer than 120 million unique TCR beta sequences were found among them.

Findings and caveats of the study: Published work reported that the classifier diagnosed cytomegalovirus status with high specificity and sensitivity. Later analysis associated a missense DCLRE1C variant with TCR beta V- and J-gene trimming.

PCR involved 60 Vbeta and 13 Jbeta primers. Sequencing used immunoSEQ multiplex PCR; TCRdb keeps in-frame clones, though not all of them. The sample table sets out tens of thousands of clones. V lost 3 bases, J lost 3 bases, and 11 bases stayed unmatched. The CDR3 runs 17 residues. Germline values: CDR1 SGHAT, CDR2 FQNNGV. This sequence joins TRBV11-2 and TRBJ2-3, with 8 positions matching TRBD2. The sequenced sample consisted of PBMCs. This sequence was found in a male donor in good health and CMV-seronegative. CDR3 sequence: CASSFPTGGKLTDTQYF. In nucleotides, the CDR3 is TGTGCCAGCAGCTTCCCTACGGGGGGGAAGCTGACAGATACGCAGTATTTT. Based on the CDR3 plus reference TRBV11-2 and TRBJ2-3, the full variable domain is EAGVAQSPRYKIIEKRQSVAFWCNPISGHATLYWYQQILGQGPKLLIQFQNNGVVDDSQLPKDRFSAERLKGVDSTLKIQPAKLEDSAVYLCASSFPTGGKLTDTQYFGPGTRLTVL.